This TCR beta chain was retrieved from a study of response to subunit inactivated influenza vaccine. Findings and limits, study-wide: Authors suggested each seasonal influenza vaccination recruits few new T cells.

V was pared by 6 bases and J by 4 bases, with 7 bases of the junction left unmatched. Per germline, CDR1 DFQATT and CDR2 SNEGSKA (reference sequence). The CDR3 runs 14 residues. About this clonotype itself: The antigen remains undetermined.

Via MiXCR, TCRdb re-called the RT-PCR reads, giving one row per CDR3 protein. The profile shows more than 700,000 distinct CDR3 sequences, 20% to 25% of them singletons. V is TRBV20-1 and J is TRBJ2-7, with 12 bases that match TRBD2. The source material was PBMCs from blood, sampled about 5 days after vaccination. The TCR was taken from a man aged 45-65 years who received an inactivated influenza vaccine. CDR3 sequence (DNA): TGCAGTGCCACTCTAGCGGGAGGGTTGTACGAGCAGTACTTC. This translates into CSATLAGGLYEQYF.